A selection of T cell receptor beta chains follows, all from one sample in a study of blood T cell repertoires in COVID-19. Sequencing was performed with immunoSEQ multiplex PCR; in TCRdb, only in-frame clones are kept and a portion is missing. Of approximately 240,000 clones in the sample, around four fifths are singletons; the top ten hold over 5.5%. Sequenced sample: peripheral blood. The receptor set was obtained from a woman aged 55-75 years with active or convalescent COVID-19. Each CDR3 is given with its conserved first and last residue. D genes are given only for firm matches. Not every row has a clone size; where given, it reads once, few, many or a size class.

d_gene	j_gene	v_gene	abundance	CDR3nt	CDR3aa
.	TRBJ2-3	TRBV7-9	.	TGTGCCAGCAGCTTAGGACGGGAGTGGGCAGATACGCAGTATTTT	CASSLGREWADTQYF
TRBD1	TRBJ1-3	TRBV6-6	.	TGTGCCAGCAGTAGATTGACAGGGGGTGCGTCTGGAAACACCATATATTTT	CASSRLTGGASGNTIYF
TRBD1	TRBJ2-5	TRBV6-4	.	TGTGCCAGCAGTGTGGGGACAGGGGAGGGGACCGGGAGGCAGACCCAGTACTTC	CASSVGTGEGTGRQTQYF
TRBD1	TRBJ1-6	TRBV5-1	.	TGCGCCAGCAGCTTGGCTGCTGGACAGGGTTATTCACCCCTCCACTTT	CASSLAAGQGYSPLHF
TRBD1	TRBJ1-1	TRBV6-1	.	TGTGCCAGCAGTGAAGCTGCCGACAGGGTCGGGTTGAGCATCTTT	CASSEAADRVGLSIF
.	TRBJ1-6	TRBV10-2	.	TGCGCCAGCAGCACGACAGGCGGAGGTTCACCCCTCCACTTT	CASSTTGGGSPLHF
.	TRBJ1-1	TRBV28	few	TGTGCCAGCAGTTTTTCAGGAAACACTGAAGCTTTCTTT	CASSFSGNTEAFF
TRBD1	TRBJ2-2	TRBV10-3	once	TGTGCCAGCCAAGACAGGGGGCTTGGCGGGGAGCTGTTTTTT	CASQDRGLGGELFF
.	TRBJ1-2	TRBV28	.	TGTGCCAGCAGTCACCTTGGGACACCCAAGGAGGGCTACACCTTC	CASSHLGTPKEGYTF
.	TRBJ2-1	TRBV5-1	many	TGCGCCAGCAGCTTGGCGTCGGTTACCAATGAGCAGTTCTTC	CASSLASVTNEQFF
.	TRBJ2-2	TRBV11-2	once	TGTGCCAGCAGCGCCAATATAGGGGGGGCCGGGGAGCTGTTTTTT	CASSANIGGAGELFF
.	TRBJ1-1	TRBV5-1	.	TGCGCCAGCAGCTTCCCGGAGGGCGGGAACACTGAAGCTTTCTTT	CASSFPEGGNTEAFF
.	TRBJ2-5	TRBV5-1	.	TGCGCCAGCAGCTTGCGGCAGGGGAAAGAGACCCAGTACTTC	CASSLRQGKETQYF
.	TRBJ2-1	TRBV6-5	.	TGTGCCAGCAGGGACTCTCACGCTTCCAATGAGCAGTTCTTC	CASRDSHASNEQFF
TRBD1	TRBJ1-5	TRBV24-1	.	TGTGCCACCGTTCCCCCGCCCGGGACAGTCTTCAACCAGCCCCAGCATTTT	CATVPPPGTVFNQPQHF
.	TRBJ2-7	TRBV5-1	.	TGCGCCAGCAGCTTGACGCCAGGGACCTACGAGCAGTACTTC	CASSLTPGTYEQYF
TRBD1	TRBJ2-4	TRBV11-1	.	TGTGCCAGCAGCAGTCCCGGGACAGGGGCGACCGACATTCAGTACTTC	CASSSPGTGATDIQYF
.	TRBJ1-6	TRBV5-1	.	TGCGCCAGCAGCTTGGTTCGGGAATCACCCCTCCACTTT	CASSLVRESPLHF
TRBD2	TRBJ2-7	TRBV18	.	TGTGCCAGCTCACCAGGGCGGGAGCCCTACGAGCAGTACTTC	CASSPGREPYEQYF
TRBD2	TRBJ2-7	TRBV11-3	once	TGTGCCAGCAGCCCAGGACTAGCGGGAGGCCCCTACGAGCAGTACTTC	CASSPGLAGGPYEQYF
TRBD1	TRBJ2-2	TRBV6-1	.	TGTGCCAGCAGTGAAGGGACAGGGGGCACCGGGGAGCTGTTTTTT	CASSEGTGGTGELFF
TRBD2	TRBJ2-1	TRBV11-2	.	TGTGCCAGCAGCTTAATTAGCGGGAAAATCAATGAGCAGTTCTTC	CASSLISGKINEQFF
TRBD1	TRBJ2-6	TRBV18	.	TGTGCCAGCTCAGCACCGGGACAGAGTTTCTCTGGGGCCAACGTCCTGACTTTC	CASSAPGQSFSGANVLTF
.	TRBJ1-2	TRBV19	.	TGTGCCAGTAGGTCGGGACTCTATAACTATGGCTACACCTTC	CASRSGLYNYGYTF
TRBD2	TRBJ2-1	TRBV27	.	TGTGCCAGCAGTTTAACTAGCGGATACAATGAGCAGTTCTTC	CASSLTSGYNEQFF
.	TRBJ1-5	TRBV10-2	.	TGCGCCAGCAGTGAGTCGAGCCTTTACGGGCCCCAGCATTTT	CASSESSLYGPQHF
.	TRBJ1-1	TRBV2	.	TGTGCCAGCAGTGAATTGGGCCAGGGTTTCACTGAAGCTTTCTTT	CASSELGQGFTEAFF